A single sample gave rise to the 23 T cell receptor beta chains below, sequenced in a study of blood T cells in healthy people across ages. A sample-barcoded 5' primer and a J-beta primer mix were used in a second PCR of about 6 to 11 cycles. TCRdb reanalysed the 5' RACE reads using MiXCR and keeps one entry per CDR3 protein. The sample has 1.5 million to 2 million distinct CDR3 sequences; roughly 52% are singletons. Sample: blood. The receptor set was obtained from a woman aged 40 to 50 in good health.

This clonotype turned up a few times. The gene calls are TRBV7-3 and TRBJ1-2; perhaps TRBD1 as D (5 bases). Looked up from germline, CDR1 is SGHTA and CDR2 is FQGTGA. This CDR3 comprises 16 residues. V was cut by 2 bases and J by 3 bases, with 16 bases left in between. CDR3 nucleotides: TGTGCCAGCAGCTTAGGGGGGACGGCGGCTGACTATGGCTACACCTTC. Translated: CASSLGGTAADYGYTF.

The chain links TRBV27 to TRBJ2-4; D gene ambiguous. Trimming took 3 bases from V and 1 from J, leaving 13 bases between them. This CDR3 spans 16 amino acids. Per germline, CDR1 MNHEY and CDR2 SMNVEV (reference sequence). The CDR3 sequence is CASSFFPARAKNIQYF. CDR3 DNA: TGTGCCAGCAGTTTTTTTCCAGCGCGGGCCAAAAACATTCAGTACTTC.

A few counts support this clonotype. This chain uses TRBV15 with TRBJ2-7; 14 bases agree with TRBD2. V shed 5 bases, J shed 10 bases, and the junction held 13 bases outside the gene matches. The CDR3 covers 16 residues. Germline assignment: CDR1 LNHNV and CDR2 YYDKDF (reference sequence). DNA for the CDR3: TGTGCCACCAGCGAGACTAGCGGGGGGGCACGAGAGACTCAGTACTTC. Protein sequence: CATSETSGGARETQYF.

Regarding this clonotype: A read error may be the cause here, since a much bigger clone is one base away. The chain carries TRBV29-1 and TRBJ2-5; D unclear. This CDR3 is built from 11 residues. Germline CDR1 is SQVTM and CDR2 is ANQGSEA. Trimming removed 6 bases from V and 11 bases from J, with 16 bases in between. The CDR3 region is CSVHFMNEQYF. CDR3 nucleotides: TGCAGCGTCCACTTCATGAATGAGCAGTACTTC.

This chain links TRBV3-1 with TRBJ2-3, with D unresolved. The V gene's germline CDR1 is LGHDT and CDR2 YNNKEL (reference sequence). The V end was cut by 2 bases, the J end by 4 bases, with 7 bases between. CDR3 length: 13 residues. The CDR3 region has the DNA TGTGCCAGCAGCCAAAAAGGGCCAGATACGCAGTATTTT. This encodes CASSQKGPDTQYF.

This chain links TRBV4-1 with TRBJ1-1; no clear D gene. Germline CDR1 MGHRA, CDR2 YSYEKL. Deletions cut 1 base from V and 4 bases from J, with 16 bases between. The CDR3 runs 16 residues. The CDR3 DNA sequence: TGCGCCAGCAGCCAAGCGAATCACGCCGGAATCACTGAAGCTTTCTTT. It is translated as CASSQANHAGITEAFF.

This chain connects TRBV28 to TRBJ2-5; D might be TRBD2 (5 bases). The germline V gene encodes CDR1 MDHEN and CDR2 SYDVKM. Trimming removed 5 bases from V and 3 bases from J, with 25 bases in between. This CDR3 region has 18 residues. CDR3 in amino acids: CASSLPRGYSQAEETQYF. The CDR3 coding sequence is TGTGCCAGCAGTCTTCCCCGAGGGTATAGTCAGGCGGAAGAGACCCAGTACTTC.

The chain combines TRBV20-1 with TRBJ2-7; 9 bases match TRBD1. The J call may be wrong; the DNA end is better matched by TRBJ2-5. The CDR3 is 15 amino acids. The germline CDR1 and CDR2 sequences are DFQATT and SNEGSKA (reference sequence). The CDR3 DNA follows: TGCAGTTCCACCCCCCCACAGGGGGCTAGAGAGACCCAGTACTTC. Its translation: CSSTPPQGARETQYF.

The chain has TRBV2 and TRBJ2-7; possibly TRBD1 for D (5 bases). V gave up 7 bases and J gave up 3 bases, with 10 bases separating them. This CDR3 has 12 residues. Germline V gene data show CDR1 as SNHLY and CDR2 as FYNNEI. CDR3 DNA: TGTGCCAGCACAGGGTCGAACTACGAGCAGTACTTC. Translating gives CASTGSNYEQYF.

This sequence joins TRBV27 and TRBJ2-3; 13 bases line up with TRBD2. The CDR3 extends over 16 amino acids. The trim removed 2 bases at V and 6 bases at J, leaving 5 bases unmatched. CDR1 and CDR2 from the germline V gene are MNHEY and SMNVEV (reference sequence). The CDR3 sequence is CASSLGTSGVWDTQYF. For the CDR3, the DNA is TGTGCCAGCAGTTTAGGGACTAGCGGGGTATGGGATACGCAGTATTTT.

The chain combines TRBV27 with TRBJ2-5; 8 bases agree with TRBD1. V shed 3 bases and J 5 bases; nucleotides not matched to a gene: 8. CDR1 MNHEY and CDR2 SMNVEV come from the germline V gene (reference sequence). The CDR3 is made up of 15 amino acids. This CDR3 reads CASSLEQGVWETQYF. The CDR3 DNA reads as TGTGCCAGCAGTTTGGAACAGGGGGTGTGGGAGACCCAGTACTTC.

The chain has TRBV11-2 and TRBJ2-7, with D possibly matching TRBD2 (5 bases). Matching the DNA end better, TRBJ2-5 makes the J call doubtful. Germline CDR1 reads SGHAT; CDR2 reads FQNNGV. The CDR3 has 15 residues. The CDR3 here is CASSLDWAGQETQYF. The CDR3 DNA reads as TGTGCCAGCAGCTTAGATTGGGCGGGCCAAGAGACCCAGTACTTC.

This chain uses TRBV29-1 with TRBJ2-3; 9 positions agree with TRBD1. Germline values: CDR1 SQVTM, CDR2 ANQGSEA. The CDR3 contains 15 residues. The V gene end was trimmed by 0 bases and the J gene end by 3 bases; junction bases not matched to a gene: 4. CDR3 sequence reads: CSVEERTGVTDTQYF. The CDR3 nucleotides read TGCAGCGTTGAAGAAAGGACAGGGGTAACAGATACGCAGTATTTT.

The rearrangement links TRBV10-3 to TRBJ2-7; D ambiguous. The germline gives CDR1 ENHRY, CDR2 SYGVKD. This CDR3 is 13 amino acids long. The V end lost 10 bases, the J end lost 5 bases, and 18 bases lay between the germline ends. The CDR3 DNA reads TGTGCCAGCCGAAGGACGGGCGAGGACGAGCAGTACTTC. Its translation is CASRRTGEDEQYF.

The rearrangement joins TRBV20-1 to TRBJ1-6; D gene unclear. Germline CDR1 and CDR2: DFQATT and SNEGSKA (reference sequence). Trimming shortened V by 6 bases and J by 0 bases, and 15 bases separated the two germline ends. The CDR3 sequence is 16 residues long. As DNA, the CDR3 is TGCAGTGCCATCGGACCACAAAGCTCCTATAATTCACCCCTCCACTTT. This gives the protein CSAIGPQSSYNSPLHF.

The V call is TRBV28, the J call TRBJ2-7; D not certain. V was cut by 5 bases and J by 6 bases, with 14 bases left in between. Germline V gene sequence: CDR1 MDHEN, CDR2 SYDVKM. This CDR3 has 13 residues. The CDR3, as DNA: TGTGCCAGCAGTCTGGATCTCTCGTGCGAGCAGTACTTC. Translating it yields CASSLDLSCEQYF.

This clonotype was detected only once. The chain links TRBV4-2 to TRBJ2-5, with 8 positions matching TRBD1. Unmatched junction bases numbered 17, after V lost 0 bases and J lost 11 bases. This CDR3 contains 17 residues. Germline V gives CDR1 LGHNA, CDR2 YNFKEQ. CDR3 in amino acids: CASSQEVETGAFNEQYF. Written as DNA, the CDR3 is TGTGCCAGCAGCCAAGAGGTCGAGACAGGGGCTTTCAATGAGCAGTACTTC.

The chain couples TRBV3-1 to TRBJ1-1; TRBD1 aligns across 7 bases. The junction had 12 bases not matched to a gene; V was cut back by 4 bases and J by 1 base. Germline V CDR1 and CDR2: LGHDT, YNNKEL (reference sequence). The CDR3 length is 17 residues. CDR3 loop: CASSRGDRVGGNTEAFF. CDR3 coding DNA: TGTGCCAGCAGCCGCGGAGACAGGGTTGGGGGGAACACTGAAGCTTTCTTT. The full variable domain, rest sourced from reference TRBV3-1 and TRBJ1-1, is DTAVSQTPKYLVTQMGNDKSIKCEQNLGHDTMYWYKQDSKKFLKIMFSYNNKELIINETVPNRFSPKSPDKAHLNLHINSLELGDSAVYFCASSRGDRVGGNTEAFFGQGTRLTVV.

This clonotype showed up just once. V gene TRBV20-1 combines with J gene TRBJ1-2; TRBD1 matches 7 bases. Germline V lookup: CDR1 DFQATT, CDR2 SNEGSKA (reference sequence). CDR3 size: 16 residues. V was pared by 0 bases and J by 4 bases, with 11 bases of the junction left unmatched. CDR3 DNA: TGCAGTGCTAGAGATCTATACGACAGGGCCCTCTATGGCTACACCTTC. This encodes CSARDLYDRALYGYTF.

CDR3: CSARGGGRQDDNEQFF. The CDR3 bases are TGCAGTGCTAGAGGGGGGGGCCGGCAAGACGACAATGAGCAGTTCTTC. The gene calls are TRBV20-1 and TRBJ2-1; maybe TRBD2 (7 bases). From germline, CDR1 is DFQATT and CDR2 SNEGSKA (reference sequence). CDR3 length: 16 amino acids. V lost 1 base and J 5 bases, leaving 18 bases between the germline ends.

The CDR3 DNA follows: TGTGCCAGCAGCTTAATGCAGGGGGTCGGCACTGAAGCTTTCTTT. Its protein product is CASSLMQGVGTEAFF. V and J are TRBV7-9 and TRBJ1-1; 7 bases match TRBD1. Germline CDR1 SEHNR, CDR2 FQNEAQ (reference sequence). The ends lost 2 bases at V and 4 bases at J; junction bases unmatched: 7. The CDR3 consists of 15 residues.

The chain has TRBV20-1 and TRBJ2-7; maybe TRBD1 (5 bases). The CDR3 runs to 15 residues. The germline gives CDR1 DFQATT, CDR2 SNEGSKA (reference sequence). Between the trimmed V and J ends, which lost 2 bases and 0 bases, there was a span of 14 bases. The chain's CDR3 is CSARPLGHSSYEQYF. CDR3 nucleotides: TGCAGTGCTAGACCTTTGGGGCATAGCTCCTACGAGCAGTACTTC.

This clonotype was counted only a few times. V is TRBV29-1 and J is TRBJ2-3, with 8 bases matching TRBD2. Germline V gives CDR1 SQVTM, CDR2 ANQGSEA. Trimming removed 3 bases from V and 4 bases from J; junction bases left unmatched: 15. This CDR3 comprises 17 residues. The CDR3 bases are TGCAGCGTTGACTCCATCCGGGGGGGCGCGTGGGCAGATACGCAGTATTTT. This codes for CSVDSIRGGAWADTQYF.